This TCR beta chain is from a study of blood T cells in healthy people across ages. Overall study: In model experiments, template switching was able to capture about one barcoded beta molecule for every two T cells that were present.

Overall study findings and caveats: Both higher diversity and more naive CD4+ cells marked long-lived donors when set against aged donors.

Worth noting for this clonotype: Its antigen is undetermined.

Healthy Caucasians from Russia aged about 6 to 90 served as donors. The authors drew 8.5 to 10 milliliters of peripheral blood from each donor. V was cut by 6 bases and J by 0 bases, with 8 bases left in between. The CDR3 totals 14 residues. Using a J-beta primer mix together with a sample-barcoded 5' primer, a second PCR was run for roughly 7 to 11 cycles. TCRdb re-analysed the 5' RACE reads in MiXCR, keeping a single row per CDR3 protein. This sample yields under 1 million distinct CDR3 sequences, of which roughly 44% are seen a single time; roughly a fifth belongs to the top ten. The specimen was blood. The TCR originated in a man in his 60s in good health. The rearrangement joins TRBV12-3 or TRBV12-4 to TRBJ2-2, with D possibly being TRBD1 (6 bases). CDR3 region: CASRTGSNTGELFF. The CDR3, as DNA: TGTGCCAGCAGGACAGGTTCGAACACCGGGGAGCTGTTTTTT.